The entry below describes one TCR beta chain. Its antigen is unidentified. This CDR3 has 18 amino acids. Germline CDR1 and CDR2: MGHRA and YSYEKL. The V end lost 0 bases, the J end lost 0 bases, and 17 bases lay between the germline ends. The donors gave bone marrow, and they were healthy. This specimen comes from a study of cytomegalovirus exposure and HLA in healthy donors. Overall study findings and caveats: Because they were indistinguishable, some V segments, including TRBV6-2 and TRBV6-3, were excluded. Apart from CMV serostatus, no immune exposure information was available.

Amplification used 60 Vbeta primers and 13 Jbeta primers. Assay used: immunoSEQ multiplex PCR; TCRdb lists only in-frame clones, some missing. The sample has about 69,000 clones, approximately 80% seen once. The TCR comes from a man younger than 35 in good health and CMV-seronegative. Sequenced sample: PBMCs. The V call is TRBV4-1, the J call TRBJ1-1, with D tentatively TRBD1 (6 bases). The CDR3 loop is CASSQEQGRNPLNTEAFF. CDR3 nucleotides: TGCGCCAGCAGCCAAGAACAGGGAAGAAATCCTTTGAACACTGAAGCTTTCTTT.